This TCR beta chain was recovered during a study of regulatory T cells in long-lasting Graves disease (TCRdb year 2021). Broadly, across the study: Antithyroid drugs had been taken for less than 3 months by newly diagnosed Graves' disease patients. Persistent Graves' disease patients were compared with newly diagnosed Graves' disease patients by peripheral blood TCR sequencing and RNA sequencing. The study was conducted in China and was registered as a clinical trial. A total of roughly 33 samples were covered by TCR sequencing, comprising approximately 13 persistent and 20 newly diagnosed Graves' disease patients.

Library creation used multiplex PCR. Sequencing relied on an Illumina HiSeq 4000. iRepertoire HTBI primers and Arm-PCR amplification of CDR3 regions were used to construct TCR beta libraries. Before sequencing, the PCR products went through gel purification. On the study's bioinformatics: Gene usage analysis of CDR3 amino acid clonotypes used the approximately 62 TRBV and fewer than 15 TRBJ segments found across samples. Filtered high-quality paired reads were merged into contigs using COPE and FqMerger. BLAST was used to align contigs to the IMGT TRBV, TRBD and TRBJ reference genes, and CDR3 was defined following IMGT. Clonotypes above 0.1% frequency were classified as highly expanded clones. Shannon entropy served as the measure of repertoire diversity, while the Gini coefficient captured V-J evenness. Public clonotypes were defined as clonotypes shared by more than one individual. TCRdb took the public reads, trimmed them with fastp at Q25, ran MiXCR for clone calling and kept in-frame beta chains. Each CDR3 protein gets just one entry, which takes the most common genes and DNA from the rows behind it. TCRdb assigned the V and J calls; the authors' analysis was not used. In this sample the table shows more than 300,000 distinct CDR3 sequences, about a sixth of which occur a single time. The ten largest clones take up roughly 21% of the sample.

Points the paper makes about the study in general: A larger number of public clonotypes was shared among persistent patients (about 2,700) than among newly diagnosed patients (around 970). The authors acknowledged the small sample size as a limitation that may reduce accuracy. Only peripheral blood was studied, because thyroid tissue, the primary lesion, was inaccessible. Compared with newly diagnosed patients, patients with persistent Graves' disease had lower TCR Shannon entropy and fewer highly expanded clones, which suggests clonal expansion. Sequencing and analysis were limited to the TCR beta chain.

Read against the paper, the sample's time point label means: newly diagnosed GD, antithyroid drugs for less than 3 months. For both TCR sequencing and RNA sequencing, RNA was extracted from PBMCs in TRIzol. Graves' disease was diagnosed according to American Thyroid Association guidelines. Patients for the study were recruited at an endocrinology department in Xi'an, China. Each patient gave around 9.2 milliliters of peripheral blood, collected in an EDTA anticoagulant tube. Ficoll Paque Plus density gradient separation was used to isolate PBMCs, and no further T cell sorting was done. RNA quality was checked with an Agilent 2100 Bioanalyzer and agarose gel, and concentration with a NanoDrop 2000. This clonotype showed up many times. Its recognized antigen is unknown. It has no much larger one-base neighbor in the sample; base qualities were not kept. The sample was also reused in another study, on T cells in Graves' hyperthyroidism and ophthalmopathy. As that second study puts it: Stable Graves' hyperthyroidism was defined as no progression to ophthalmopathy during 18 months of follow-up. The hyperthyroidism patients were between 18 and 65 years old and newly diagnosed, with a disease duration of less than 2 months. Any patient with an uncontrolled infection, another autoimmune disease, pregnancy or lactation was excluded. Diagnoses relied on clinical symptoms, serum thyroxine and TRAb, thyroid ultrasound and orbital computed tomography. The TCR CDR3 was subjected to a first round of RT-PCR using the HTBI primer set and the Qiagen OneStep RT-PCR kit. Blood samples also contained most of the expanded thyroid clonotypes (frequency above 0.001), which suggests that blood repertoires may reflect thyroid immune responses. A 13 V-J signature model separated ophthalmopathy from stable hyperthyroidism, with approximately 86% sensitivity and just under 84% specificity in cross-validation and 80%/75% in testing. In validation, progression to ophthalmopathy was predicted by the model with roughly 71% sensitivity and around 76% specificity, a median of around 6.5 months before onset. To identify distinguishing TCR V-J signatures, a discovery cohort of around 100 patients was used, comprising roughly 45 with Graves' ophthalmopathy and some 60 with stable Graves' hyperthyroidism. Whether ophthalmopathy could be predicted prospectively was tested in an independent validation cohort made up of about 18 hyperthyroidism patients plus 17 patients who later progressed to ophthalmopathy. The roughly 91 discovery patients were randomly divided into training and test sets at a 7:3 ratio. The study also compared thyroid tissue and blood T-cell repertoires from several Graves' hyperthyroidism patients. Once sampling was done, hyperthyroidism patients were given methimazole at a starting dose of 30 mg daily, whereas ophthalmopathy patients were given high-dose intravenous methylprednisolone. The libraries were constructed in a second round of multiplex PCR and then size-selected and purified. Sequencing of the libraries was done on an Illumina HiSeq2000 using paired-end 100 bp reads. SOAPnuke was used to process the raw data, with reads discarded if the reads contained adapters or uncalled bases, had a mean Phred below 15, or lacked an exact constant-primer or identifier match. COPE v1.2.5 was used to merge high-quality paired reads, and clonotypes were defined as unique nucleotide sequences. MiTCR v1.1 was used to align the clonotypes against IMGT TRBV, TRBD and TRBJ reference segments. The analysis included only V-J combinations with a frequency above 0.0001, which together covered around 99% of the repertoires. The TCS score was defined as the ratio of F50 (clonal expansion) to E x V (chaos), calculated using BLOSUM62-based TCRdist between CDR3 peptides within each V-J. Welch's t-statistics and random forest reduced 500 to 650 V-J features to 13, which were used in a naive Bayes classifier (R e1071). Sample size was not statistically predetermined, and investigators were not blinded to group allocation. According to the paper, TCR Vbeta CDR3 sequencing was carried out on about 140 peripheral blood samples, which came from fewer than 50 ophthalmopathy, fewer than 80 hyperthyroidism and 17 progressor patients.

The receptor was isolated from a woman under 30 with Graves disease. Donor details come from another sample of the same person, matched by shared clones. Sequenced here: peripheral blood mononuclear cells (PBMCs), sampled at new diagnosis, from a patient treated with antithyroid drugs.

The bases read TGCAGTGCTAGAGGGGGACAGGGAGGTGAAAAACTGTTTTTT. This encodes CSARGGQGGEKLFF. Here the chain combines TRBV20-1 and TRBJ1-4, and 9 bases in between align with TRBD1. Looking up the germline V gene (reference sequence) yields CDR1 DFQATT and CDR2 SNEGSKA. V is trimmed back by 1 base and J by 7 bases, and the junction contains 4 bases that no gene match accounts for. The CDR3 numbers 14 residues from cysteine through phenylalanine. Just the 42-base CDR3 DNA is kept, in frame starting at base 1.